One sample yielded the 30 T cell receptor beta chains listed below, sequenced in a study of cytomegalovirus exposure and HLA in healthy donors. Vbeta (60) and Jbeta (13) primers were used in the PCR. Clones were sequenced by immunoSEQ multiplex PCR, and TCRdb holds only the in-frame ones, with some missing. The data show about 150,000 clones, 80% seen once. Sequenced input: PBMCs. These TCRs come from a man younger than 40 in good health and CMV-seropositive.

The chain carries TRBV2 and TRBJ2-2; D is perhaps TRBD1 (6 bases). The germline V gene encodes CDR1 SNHLY and CDR2 FYNNEI. This CDR3 is 13 amino acids long. V lost 6 bases and J 7 bases, leaving 12 bases between the germline ends. The chain's CDR3 is CASSPGVNGELFF. The DNA for the CDR3 is TGTGCCAGCAGCCCAGGGGTTAACGGGGAGCTGTTTTTT. The full variable domain, in which reference TRBV2 and TRBJ2-2 provide the parts outside the CDR3, is EPEVTQTPSHQVTQMGQEVILRCVPISNHLYFYWYRQILGQKVEFLVSFYNNEISEKSEIFDDQFSVERPDGSNFTLKIRSTKLEDSAMYFCASSPGVNGELFFGEGSRLTVL.

The rearrangement uses TRBV7-9 and TRBJ2-7; 10 positions match TRBD2. V was pared by 1 base and J by 7 bases, with 19 bases of the junction left unmatched. This CDR3 has 19 residues. Per the germline V gene, CDR1 is SEHNR and CDR2 is FQNEAQ (reference sequence). For the CDR3, the DNA is TGTGCCAGCAGCTTAGGGGGGGGGACAGCGAAGCGGGAGGGCCGGGAGCAGTACTTC. As protein: CASSLGGGTAKREGREQYF. Filled out from reference TRBV7-9 and TRBJ2-7, the complete variable domain reads DTGVSQNPRHKITKRGQNVTFRCDPISEHNRLYWYRQTLGQGPEFLTYFQNEAQLEKSRLLSDRFSAERPKGSFSTLEIQRTEQGDSAMYLCASSLGGGTAKREGREQYFGPGTRLTVT.

As concerns this clone: Compared with germline, one end of the junction differs, possibly owing to a read error. CDR3 region: CASSLSLGAGGSYGYPF. The CDR3 region has the DNA TGTGCCAGCAGTTTATCTCTCGGGGCAGGGGGTAGTTATGGCTACCCCTTC. The V call is TRBV27, the J call TRBJ1-2, with 7 bases matching TRBD1. Germline V CDR1 and CDR2: MNHEY, SMNVEV (reference sequence). The CDR3 sequence is 17 residues long.

This chain joins TRBV11-2 and TRBJ2-1, with D maybe TRBD2 (6 bases). V lost 5 bases and J lost 5, with 13 bases in between. The CDR3 consists of 14 residues. Germline values: CDR1 SGHAT, CDR2 FQNNGV. The CDR3 nucleotides are TGTGCCAGCAGCCGGGGGTTCGTTAACAATGAGCAGTTCTTC. It yields the protein CASSRGFVNNEQFF.

V usage is TRBV28 and J usage is TRBJ1-2, with TRBD1 identical over 9 bases. J gave up 5 bases and V 4 bases, and 5 bases lay outside the gene matches. Germline lookup yields CDR1 MDHEN and CDR2 SYDVKM. This CDR3 spans 14 amino acids. The CDR3 DNA is TGTGCCAGCAGTTCCCTGGGGACAGGGTATGGCTACACCTTC. It specifies CASSSLGTGYGYTF.

This clone was seen a handful of times. This rearrangement joins TRBV4-2 to TRBJ2-2; 8 bases match TRBD2. Germline values: CDR1 LGHNA, CDR2 YNFKEQ. V dropped 0 bases and J dropped 0; count of bases not matched to a gene: 6. This CDR3 spans 18 amino acids. CDR3 loop: CASSQEGPGLANTGELFF. In nucleotides, the CDR3 is TGTGCCAGCAGCCAAGAAGGTCCGGGACTAGCGAACACCGGGGAGCTGTTTTTT.

This chain uses TRBV27 with TRBJ2-5; the D gene is possibly TRBD2 (6 bases). V was trimmed by 2 bases and J by 2 bases, leaving 24 bases between them. The length of the CDR3 is 19 residues. Germline V gene data show CDR1 as MNHEY and CDR2 as SMNVEV (reference sequence). The DNA for the CDR3 is TGTGCCAGCAGTTTACAGGCGGGGTTACGGCAGGGTTGGCAAGAGACCCAGTACTTC. Residues: CASSLQAGLRQGWQETQYF.

The chain carries TRBV19 and TRBJ2-1; D is undetermined. The CDR3 has 13 amino acids. Germline V gives CDR1 LNHDA, CDR2 SQIVND (reference sequence). Deletions cut 3 bases from V and 6 bases from J, with 9 bases between. CDR3 coding DNA: TGTGCCAGTAGTATCGTTCAGTTCAATGAGCAGTTCTTC. Its translation: CASSIVQFNEQFF.

This chain links TRBV2 with TRBJ1-2, with 7 positions matching TRBD1. This CDR3 region has 14 residues. Looked up from germline, CDR1 is SNHLY and CDR2 is FYNNEI. With 4 bases clipped from V and 5 bases from J, the junction kept 7 bases outside the gene matches. CDR3 sequence: CASSGQGTVYGYTF. CDR3 coding DNA: TGTGCCAGCAGTGGCCAGGGGACAGTTTATGGCTACACCTTC.

J is TRBJ1-1 and V is TRBV28, with D perhaps matching TRBD1 (6 bases). V shed 2 bases and J shed 3 bases, with 10 bases lying between them. CDR1 MDHEN and CDR2 SYDVKM come from the germline V gene. The CDR3 covers 14 residues. DNA of the CDR3: TGTGCCAGCAGTTTACAGGGGTGGGACACTGAAGCTTTCTTT. Its protein product is CASSLQGWDTEAFF.

The chain joins TRBV19 to TRBJ2-1; 11 nucleotides line up with TRBD2. Per germline, CDR1 LNHDA and CDR2 SQIVND (reference sequence). V dropped 4 bases and J dropped 7; count of bases not matched to a gene: 9. The CDR3 contains 16 residues. The CDR3 region has the DNA TGTGCCAGTAGTAAGAAGGTAGCGGGAGGGCATAATGAGCAGTTCTTC. Protein sequence: CASSKKVAGGHNEQFF.

This clone was detected only once. This sequence joins TRBV13 and TRBJ2-7; 11 nucleotides line up with TRBD2. This CDR3 contains 19 residues. The germline V gene has CDR1 PRHDT and CDR2 FYEKMQ (reference sequence). With 3 bases clipped from V and 3 bases from J, the junction kept 16 bases outside the gene matches. Here the CDR3 reads CASSLAGLAGGQNYYEQYF. The CDR3 region has the DNA TGTGCCAGCAGCTTGGCAGGACTAGCGGGCGGCCAGAACTACTACGAGCAGTACTTC.

The rearrangement links TRBV4-1 to TRBJ2-1, with D maybe TRBD1 (6 bases). Per the germline V gene, CDR1 is MGHRA and CDR2 is YSYEKL. V was clipped by 4 bases and J by 10 bases, with 17 bases between them. CDR3 length: 14 amino acids. The CDR3 is CASSPLLGQWEQFF. Here the CDR3 DNA reads TGCGCCAGCAGCCCCCTCCTCGGACAGTGGGAGCAGTTCTTC.

This chain uses TRBV23-1 with TRBJ2-7; D uncertain. TRBV23-1 is marked as an open reading frame, function uncertain. V was cut by 6 bases and J by 0 bases, with 9 bases left in between. The CDR3 extends over 13 amino acids. The chain's CDR3 is CASRAVPSYEQYF. The CDR3 nucleotides are TGCGCCAGCAGAGCCGTTCCCTCCTACGAGCAGTACTTC.

This clone has a handful of counts. The chain is built from TRBV2 and TRBJ1-1; 8 nucleotides match TRBD1. J gave up 0 bases and V 6 bases, and 6 bases lay outside the gene matches. Looked up from germline, CDR1 is SNHLY and CDR2 is FYNNEI. The CDR3 loop spans 15 amino acids. The CDR3 here is CASSLAGQVNTEAFF. CDR3 sequence (DNA): TGTGCCAGCAGCCTTGCGGGACAGGTGAACACTGAAGCTTTCTTT.

The rearrangement joins TRBV4-1 to TRBJ2-7; 16 bases fit TRBD2. The length of the CDR3 is 19 residues. J was trimmed by 2 bases and V by 3 bases; bases with no gene match: 10. Germline V gene data show CDR1 as MGHRA and CDR2 as YSYEKL. CDR3: CASSQNPGLAGGEAYEQYF. In nucleotides, the CDR3 is TGCGCCAGCAGCCAGAATCCGGGACTAGCGGGAGGGGAGGCCTACGAGCAGTACTTC.

The chain recombines TRBV11-3 with TRBJ2-2, with 8 bases lining up with TRBD1. Trimming removed 5 bases from V and 1 base from J; junction bases left unmatched: 3. This CDR3 comprises 15 residues. The germline V gene has CDR1 SGHNT and CDR2 YENEEA. Here the CDR3 reads CASSPGTGNTGELFF. The CDR3 DNA reads TGTGCCAGCAGCCCCGGGACAGGGAACACCGGGGAGCTGTTTTTT.

This chain links TRBV7-2 with TRBJ1-2, with D hard to call. V lost 5 bases and J lost 2, with 12 bases in between. Germline lookup yields CDR1 SGHTA and CDR2 FQGNSA. The CDR3 loop spans 14 amino acids. The CDR3 coding sequence is TGTGCCAGCAGCCTAGGACGGGGAAACTATGGCTACACCTTC. Encoded protein: CASSLGRGNYGYTF.

V usage is TRBV5-4 and J usage is TRBJ2-1; no definite D call. The V and J ends lost 4 bases and 0 bases respectively, with 11 bases between them. This CDR3 is 15 amino acids long. The germline V gene has CDR1 SGHNT and CDR2 YYREEE (reference sequence). CDR3 residues: CASSLTSSSYNEQFF. CDR3 bases: TGTGCCAGCAGCCTGACGTCTAGCTCCTACAATGAGCAGTTCTTC. Complete variable domain (other parts from reference TRBV5-4 and TRBJ2-1): ETGVTQSPTHLIKTRGQQVTLRCSSQSGHNTVSWYQQALGQGPQFIFQYYREEENGRGNFPPRFSGLQFPNYSSELNVNALELDDSALYLCASSLTSSSYNEQFFGPGTRLTVL.

This clone turned up a few times. This chain links TRBV7-2 with TRBJ2-5, with D possibly TRBD2 on 5 matching bases. The V gene lost 2 bases and the J gene lost 5 bases, with 9 bases spanning the gap. The CDR3 consists of 13 residues. CDR1 SGHTA and CDR2 FQGNSA come from the germline V gene. CDR3 region: CASSLRGPETQYF. CDR3 nucleotide sequence: TGTGCCAGCAGCTTACGAGGGCCGGAGACCCAGTACTTC. The whole variable domain, remainder taken from reference TRBV7-2 and TRBJ2-5, is GAGVSQSPSNKVTEKGKDVELRCDPISGHTALYWYRQSLGQGLEFLIYFQGNSAPDKSGLPSDRFSAERTGGSVSTLTIQRTQQEDSAVYLCASSLRGPETQYFGPGTRLLVL.

The gene calls are TRBV6-5 and TRBJ1-2; D is unresolved. The CDR3 is made up of 15 amino acids. CDR1 and CDR2 (germline): MNHEY, SVGAGI. V was pared by 4 bases and J by 4 bases, with 16 bases between. The CDR3 coding sequence is TGTGCCAGCAGTTCCGGCCACGACGGGTCCTATGGCTACACCTTC. Protein sequence: CASSSGHDGSYGYTF.

V is TRBV9 and J is TRBJ2-1, with 9 positions matching TRBD2. CDR1 and CDR2 (germline): SGDLS, YYNGEE. After removal of 6 bases from V and 5 bases from J, the junction contained 9 bases not matched to a gene. The CDR3 contains 15 residues. CDR3 protein: CASNRGTSWNNEQFF. The CDR3 nucleotides read TGTGCCAGCAACCGGGGGACTAGCTGGAACAATGAGCAGTTCTTC.

This sequence joins TRBV28 and TRBJ2-7; TRBD2 aligns across 9 bases. V shed 5 bases and J 3 bases; nucleotides not matched to a gene: 8. Germline loops: CDR1 MDHEN, CDR2 SYDVKM. CDR3 length: 15 residues. Here the CDR3 reads CASSPQAGGHYEQYF. The CDR3 DNA reads as TGTGCCAGCAGTCCTCAAGCGGGAGGACACTACGAGCAGTACTTC.

The genes are TRBV28 and TRBJ2-7, with D perhaps matching TRBD1 (5 bases). V was clipped by 2 bases and J by 4 bases, with 12 bases between them. From germline, CDR1 is MDHEN and CDR2 SYDVKM. The CDR3 has 14 residues. The CDR3, as DNA: TGTGCCAGCAGTTTAGAGTCAGGGATGTACGAGCAGTACTTC. This gives the protein CASSLESGMYEQYF.

J is TRBJ1-2 and V is TRBV6-6; 11 positions agree with TRBD1. The V gene's germline CDR1 is MNHNY and CDR2 SVGAGI (reference sequence). V was clipped by 5 bases and J by 8 bases; unmatched bases: 7. This CDR3 region has 14 residues. DNA of the CDR3: TGTGCCAGCAGTGTCGGGACAGGGGGTGGAGGCTACACCTTC. This codes for CASSVGTGGGGYTF.

This chain links TRBV30 with TRBJ2-7; perhaps TRBD2 as D (5 bases). CDR1 GTSNPN and CDR2 SVGIG come from the germline V gene (reference sequence). The V end was cut by 6 bases, the J end by 6 bases, with 18 bases between. The CDR3 has 13 amino acids. CDR3 bases: TGTGCCTGTCGGCCTAGAGGGCAAGGCGAGCAGTACTTC. This gives the protein CACRPRGQGEQYF.

The sample holds a few counts of this clone. The rearrangement joins TRBV5-6 to TRBJ1-2, with D perhaps TRBD1 (6 bases). The CDR3 runs to 15 residues. Trimming stripped 2 bases from V and 7 bases from J, with 18 bases between. Germline CDR1 is SGHDT and CDR2 is YYEEEE. The CDR3 DNA reads TGTGCCAGCAGCTTAGGAAACAGGGCCCTACTTGGCTACACCTTC. It yields the protein CASSLGNRALLGYTF.

This clone is a singleton in its sample. The chain joins TRBV5-6 to TRBJ2-2; tentative D call: TRBD1 (5 bases). The CDR3 loop spans 15 amino acids. Trimming shortened V by 0 bases and J by 3 bases, and 9 bases separated the two germline ends. The V gene's germline CDR1 is SGHDT and CDR2 YYEEEE. The CDR3 region is CASSLGDSDTGELFF. The CDR3 DNA follows: TGTGCCAGCAGCTTGGGAGACAGCGACACCGGGGAGCTGTTTTTT.

The chain joins TRBV19 to TRBJ1-5; D gene unclear. The CDR3 length is 13 residues. Trimming took off 4 bases at V and 4 bases at J, with 8 bases between the two ends. Germline CDR1 and CDR2: LNHDA and SQIVND (reference sequence). In DNA, the CDR3 is TGTGCCAGTAGTACTTCGGGGAATCAGCCCCAGCATTTT. It codes for CASSTSGNQPQHF.

This chain connects TRBV7-9 to TRBJ1-4, with D tentatively TRBD1 (6 bases). V was shortened by 2 bases and J by 3 bases, with 10 bases between the two germline ends. Per germline, CDR1 SEHNR and CDR2 FQNEAQ (reference sequence). This CDR3 region has 15 residues. The chain's CDR3 is CASSLNGQPNEKLFF. Here the CDR3 DNA reads TGTGCCAGCAGCTTAAACGGACAGCCTAATGAAAAACTGTTTTTT.